This TCR beta chain was obtained from a study of OX40 agonist ivuxolimab in advanced cancers. This CDR3 comprises 15 residues. Per the germline V gene, CDR1 is MGHRA and CDR2 is YSYEKL. V was pared by 1 base and J by 4 bases, with 12 bases between. Method: immunoSEQ multiplex PCR; TCRdb's copy keeps in-frame clones and lacks some. The repertoire consists of tens of thousands of clones, with 75% to 95% occurring once and the leading ten covering 0.5% to 0.55%. The V and J genes are TRBV4-1 and TRBJ2-3; D not resolved. This receptor was identified in an adult with an advanced solid tumor such as melanoma, head and neck, liver or kidney cancer. The specimen was CD4+ or CD8+ T cells sorted from blood, collected in a trial of the OX40 agonist ivuxolimab. CDR3 DNA sequence: TGCGCCAGCAGCCAAGTGGGATGGGTACCAGATACGCAGTATTTT. Translation gives CASSQVGWVPDTQYF.